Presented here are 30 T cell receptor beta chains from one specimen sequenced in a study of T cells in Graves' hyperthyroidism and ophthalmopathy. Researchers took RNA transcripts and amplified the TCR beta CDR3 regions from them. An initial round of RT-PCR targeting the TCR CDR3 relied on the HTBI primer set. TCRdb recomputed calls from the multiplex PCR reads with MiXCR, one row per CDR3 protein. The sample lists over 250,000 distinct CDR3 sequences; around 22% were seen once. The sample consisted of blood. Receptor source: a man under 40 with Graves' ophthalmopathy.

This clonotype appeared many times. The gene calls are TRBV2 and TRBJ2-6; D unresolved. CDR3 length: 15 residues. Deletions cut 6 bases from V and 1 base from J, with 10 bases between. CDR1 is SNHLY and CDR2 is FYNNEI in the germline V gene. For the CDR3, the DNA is TGTGCCAGCAGATATACCTCGTCTGGGGCCAACGTCCTGACTTTC. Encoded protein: CASRYTSSGANVLTF.

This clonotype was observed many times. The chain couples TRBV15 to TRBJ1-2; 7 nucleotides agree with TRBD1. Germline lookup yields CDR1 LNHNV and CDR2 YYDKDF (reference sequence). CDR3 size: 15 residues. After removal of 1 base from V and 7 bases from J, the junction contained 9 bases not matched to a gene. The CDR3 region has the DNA TGTGCCACCAGCAGAGGTGACAGGGACGTGGGTGGCTACACCTTC. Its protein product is CATSRGDRDVGGYTF.

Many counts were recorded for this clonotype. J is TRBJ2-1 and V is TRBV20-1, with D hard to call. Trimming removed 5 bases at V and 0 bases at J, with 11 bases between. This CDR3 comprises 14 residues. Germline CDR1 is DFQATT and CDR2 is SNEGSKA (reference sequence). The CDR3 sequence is CSAWPGPSYNEQFF. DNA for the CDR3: TGCAGTGCTTGGCCCGGGCCCTCCTACAATGAGCAGTTCTTC.

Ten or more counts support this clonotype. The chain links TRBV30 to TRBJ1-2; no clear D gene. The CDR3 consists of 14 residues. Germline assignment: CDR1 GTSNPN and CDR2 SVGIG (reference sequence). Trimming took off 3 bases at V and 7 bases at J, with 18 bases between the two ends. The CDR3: CAWRGGSLSFGYTF. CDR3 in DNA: TGTGCCTGGAGAGGCGGCAGTTTGAGTTTTGGCTACACCTTC. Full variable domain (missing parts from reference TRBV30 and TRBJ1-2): SQTIHQWPATLVQPVGSPLSLECTVEGTSNPNLYWYRQAAGRGLQLLFYSVGIGQISSEVPQNLSASRPQDRQFILSSKKLLLSDSGFYLCAWRGGSLSFGYTFGSGTRLTVV.

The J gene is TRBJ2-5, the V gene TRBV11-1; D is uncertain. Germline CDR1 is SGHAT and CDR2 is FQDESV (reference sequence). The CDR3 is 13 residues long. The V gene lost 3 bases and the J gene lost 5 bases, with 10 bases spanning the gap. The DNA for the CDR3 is TGTGCCAGCAGCTTGTCGCGTCTGGAGACCCAGTACTTC. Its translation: CASSLSRLETQYF. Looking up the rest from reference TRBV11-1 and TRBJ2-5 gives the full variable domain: EAEVAQSPRYKITEKSQAVAFWCDPISGHATLYWYRQILGQGPELLVQFQDESVVDDSQLPKDRFSAERLKGVDSTLKIQPAELGDSAMYLCASSLSRLETQYFGPGTRLLVL.

The CDR3 nucleotides read TGCAGTGCTGGGACAGGAAATTCACCCCTCCACTTT. Translated: CSAGTGNSPLHF. The chain combines TRBV20-1 with TRBJ1-6; 8 bases are a match to TRBD1. The germline V gene has CDR1 DFQATT and CDR2 SNEGSKA (reference sequence). Trimming took 5 bases from V and 7 from J; bases not matched to a gene: 1. This CDR3 has 12 residues.

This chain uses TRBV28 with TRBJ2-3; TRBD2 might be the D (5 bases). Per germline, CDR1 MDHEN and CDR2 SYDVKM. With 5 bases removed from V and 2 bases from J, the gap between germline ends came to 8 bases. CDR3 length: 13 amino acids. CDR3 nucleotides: TGTGCCAGCAGTGAAGCGGTCACAGATACGCAGTATTTT. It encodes CASSEAVTDTQYF.

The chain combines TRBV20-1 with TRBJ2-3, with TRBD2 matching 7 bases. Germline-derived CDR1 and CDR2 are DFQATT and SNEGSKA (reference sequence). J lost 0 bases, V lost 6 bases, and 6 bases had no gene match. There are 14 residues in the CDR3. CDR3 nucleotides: TGCAGTGCCCCCGATAGCGGGAGCACAGATACGCAGTATTTT. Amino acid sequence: CSAPDSGSTDTQYF.

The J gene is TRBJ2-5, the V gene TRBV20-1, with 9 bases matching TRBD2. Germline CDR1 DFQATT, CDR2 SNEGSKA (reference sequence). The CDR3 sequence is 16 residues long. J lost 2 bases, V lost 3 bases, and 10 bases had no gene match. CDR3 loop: CSARGVGGGDQETQYF. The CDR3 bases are TGCAGTGCTAGGGGCGTAGGCGGGGGGGATCAAGAGACCCAGTACTTC.

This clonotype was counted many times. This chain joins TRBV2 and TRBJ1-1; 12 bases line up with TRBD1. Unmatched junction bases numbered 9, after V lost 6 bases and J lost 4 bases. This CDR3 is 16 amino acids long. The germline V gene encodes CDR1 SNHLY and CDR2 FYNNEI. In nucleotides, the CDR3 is TGTGCCAGCAGAGAACCGGGACAGGGGGCGAGCACTGAAGCTTTCTTT. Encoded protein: CASREPGQGASTEAFF.

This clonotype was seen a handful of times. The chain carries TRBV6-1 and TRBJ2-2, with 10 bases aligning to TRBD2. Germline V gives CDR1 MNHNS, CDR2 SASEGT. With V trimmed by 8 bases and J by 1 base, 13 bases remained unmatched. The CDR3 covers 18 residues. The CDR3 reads CASAGRRLAGLNTGELFF. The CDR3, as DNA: TGTGCCAGCGCAGGGCGCCGACTAGCGGGCTTGAACACCGGGGAGCTGTTTTTT.

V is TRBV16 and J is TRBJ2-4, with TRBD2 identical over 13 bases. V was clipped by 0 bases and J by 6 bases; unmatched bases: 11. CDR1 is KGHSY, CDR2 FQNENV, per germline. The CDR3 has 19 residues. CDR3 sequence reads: CASSQSPPGLAGVGNIQYF. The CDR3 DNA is TGTGCCAGCAGCCAATCCCCCCCAGGACTAGCGGGAGTCGGAAACATTCAGTACTTC.

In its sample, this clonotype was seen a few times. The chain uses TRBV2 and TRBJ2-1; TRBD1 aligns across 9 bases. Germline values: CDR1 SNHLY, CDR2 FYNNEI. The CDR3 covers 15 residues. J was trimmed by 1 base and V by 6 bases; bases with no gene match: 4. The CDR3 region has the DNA TGTGCCAGCAGGTTGGACAGGGGTTCCTACAATGAGCAGTTCTTC. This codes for CASRLDRGSYNEQFF.

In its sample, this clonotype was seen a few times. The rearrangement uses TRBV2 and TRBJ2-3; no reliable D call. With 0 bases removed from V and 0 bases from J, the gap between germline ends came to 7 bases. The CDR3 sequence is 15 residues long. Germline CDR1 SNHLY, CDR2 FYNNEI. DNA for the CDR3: TGTGCCAGCAGTGAAGCGCTTCGTAGCACAGATACGCAGTATTTT. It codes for CASSEALRSTDTQYF.

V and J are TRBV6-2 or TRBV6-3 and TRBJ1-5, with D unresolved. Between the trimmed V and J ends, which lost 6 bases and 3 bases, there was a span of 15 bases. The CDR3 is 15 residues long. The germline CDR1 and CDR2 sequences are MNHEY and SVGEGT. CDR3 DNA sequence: TGTGCCAGCAGGGCGAATAGGGTATTCAATCAGCCCCAGCATTTT. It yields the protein CASRANRVFNQPQHF.

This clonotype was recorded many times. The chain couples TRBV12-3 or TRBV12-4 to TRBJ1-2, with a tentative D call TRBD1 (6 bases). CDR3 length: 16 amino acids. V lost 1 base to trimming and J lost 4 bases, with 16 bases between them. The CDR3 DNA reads TGTGCCAGCAGTTTAGAATCTAACAGGGCAGCCTATGGCTACACCTTC. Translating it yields CASSLESNRAAYGYTF.

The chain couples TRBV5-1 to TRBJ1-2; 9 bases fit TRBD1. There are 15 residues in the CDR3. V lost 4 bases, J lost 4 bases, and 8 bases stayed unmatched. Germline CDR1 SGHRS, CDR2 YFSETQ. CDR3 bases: TGCGCCAGCAGCCCAGGACAGGGGAAATCCTATGGCTACACCTTC. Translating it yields CASSPGQGKSYGYTF.

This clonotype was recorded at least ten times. This CDR3 is CASSLADEQFF. The CDR3 coding sequence is TGTGCCAGCAGCTTAGCGGATGAGCAGTTCTTC. The chain carries TRBV11-2 and TRBJ2-1; D remains unclear. The CDR3 consists of 11 residues. CDR1 is SGHAT, CDR2 FQNNGV, per germline. Trimming removed 1 base at V and 8 bases at J, with 3 bases between. The complete variable domain, with remaining parts taken from reference TRBV11-2 and TRBJ2-1, reads EAGVAQSPRYKIIEKRQSVAFWCNPISGHATLYWYQQILGQGPKLLIQFQNNGVVDDSQLPKDRFSAERLKGVDSTLKIQPAKLEDSAVYLCASSLADEQFFGPGTRLTVL.

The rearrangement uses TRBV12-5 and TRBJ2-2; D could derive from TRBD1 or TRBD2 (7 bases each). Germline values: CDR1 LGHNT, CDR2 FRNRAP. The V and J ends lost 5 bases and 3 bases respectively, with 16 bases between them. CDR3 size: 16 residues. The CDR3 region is CASGPRGSGDTGELFF. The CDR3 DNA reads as TGTGCTAGTGGTCCCAGGGGGAGCGGGGACACCGGGGAGCTGTTTTTT.

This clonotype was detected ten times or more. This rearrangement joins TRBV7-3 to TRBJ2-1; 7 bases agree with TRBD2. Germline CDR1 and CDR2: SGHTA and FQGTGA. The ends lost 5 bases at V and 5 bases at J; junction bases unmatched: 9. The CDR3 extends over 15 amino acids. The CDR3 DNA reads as TGTGCCAGCAGCCCTCCGGGGGGACGGGACAATGAGCAGTTCTTC. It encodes CASSPPGGRDNEQFF.

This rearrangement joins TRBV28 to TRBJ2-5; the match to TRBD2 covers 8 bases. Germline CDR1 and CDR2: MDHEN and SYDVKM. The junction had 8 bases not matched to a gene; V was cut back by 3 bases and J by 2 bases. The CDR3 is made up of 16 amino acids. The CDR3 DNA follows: TGTGCCAGCAGTTTGGAGGGACTAGAGATGCAAGAGACCCAGTACTTC. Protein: CASSLEGLEMQETQYF.

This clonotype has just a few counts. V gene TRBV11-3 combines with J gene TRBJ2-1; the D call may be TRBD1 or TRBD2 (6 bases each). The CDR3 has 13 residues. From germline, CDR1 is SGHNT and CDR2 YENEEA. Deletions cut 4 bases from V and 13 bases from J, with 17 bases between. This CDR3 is CASSSPARGEQFF. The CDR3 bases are TGTGCCAGCAGCTCCCCGGCGAGGGGGGAACAGTTCTTC.

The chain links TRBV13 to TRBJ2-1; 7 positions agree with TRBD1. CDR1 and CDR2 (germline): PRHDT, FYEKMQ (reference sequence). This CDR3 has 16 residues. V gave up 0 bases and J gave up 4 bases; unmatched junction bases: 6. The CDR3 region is CASSLGVAGGYNEQFF. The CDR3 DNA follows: TGTGCCAGCAGCTTAGGCGTGGCAGGGGGTTACAATGAGCAGTTCTTC.

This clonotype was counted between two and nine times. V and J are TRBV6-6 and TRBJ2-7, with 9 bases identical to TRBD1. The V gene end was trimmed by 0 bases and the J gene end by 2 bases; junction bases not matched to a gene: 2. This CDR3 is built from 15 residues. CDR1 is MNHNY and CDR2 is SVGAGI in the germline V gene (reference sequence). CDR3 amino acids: CASSYSTGGTYEQYF. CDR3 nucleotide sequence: TGTGCCAGCAGTTACTCGACAGGGGGGACCTACGAGCAGTACTTC.

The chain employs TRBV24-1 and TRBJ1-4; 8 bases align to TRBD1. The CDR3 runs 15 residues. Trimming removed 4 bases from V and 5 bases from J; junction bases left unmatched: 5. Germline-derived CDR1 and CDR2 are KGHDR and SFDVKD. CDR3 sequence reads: CATSDPGQGNEKLFF. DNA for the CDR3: TGTGCCACCAGTGACCCTGGACAGGGAAATGAAAAACTGTTTTTT.

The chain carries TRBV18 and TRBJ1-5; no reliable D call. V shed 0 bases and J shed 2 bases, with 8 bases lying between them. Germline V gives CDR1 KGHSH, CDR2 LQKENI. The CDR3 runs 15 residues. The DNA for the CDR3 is TGTGCCAGCTCACCACCCGGGTCGGGCAATCAGCCCCAGCATTTT. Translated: CASSPPGSGNQPQHF.

CDR3 coding DNA: TGTGCCAGCAGCTCTATAGCGGGAGAGTTAGGCGAGCAGTACTTC. Protein: CASSSIAGELGEQYF. The V call is TRBV27, the J call TRBJ2-7; TRBD2 agrees at 9 bases. The trim removed 6 bases at V and 6 bases at J, leaving 12 bases unmatched. The CDR3 has 15 residues. Germline V gene lookup returns CDR1 MNHEY and CDR2 SMNVEV (reference sequence).

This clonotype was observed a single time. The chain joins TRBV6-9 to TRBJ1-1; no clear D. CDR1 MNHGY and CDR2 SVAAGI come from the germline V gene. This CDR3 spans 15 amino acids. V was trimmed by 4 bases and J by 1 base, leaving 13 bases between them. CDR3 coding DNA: TGTGCCAGCAGTTCCAAGCCGAGAGGGAACACTGAAGCTTTCTTT. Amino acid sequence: CASSSKPRGNTEAFF.

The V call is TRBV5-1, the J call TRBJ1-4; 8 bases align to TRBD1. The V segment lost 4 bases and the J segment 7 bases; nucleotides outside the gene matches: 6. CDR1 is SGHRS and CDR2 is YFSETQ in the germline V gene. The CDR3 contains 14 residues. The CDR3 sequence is CASSRTGKSEKLFF. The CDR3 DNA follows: TGCGCCAGCAGCCGGACAGGGAAGAGTGAAAAACTGTTTTTT.

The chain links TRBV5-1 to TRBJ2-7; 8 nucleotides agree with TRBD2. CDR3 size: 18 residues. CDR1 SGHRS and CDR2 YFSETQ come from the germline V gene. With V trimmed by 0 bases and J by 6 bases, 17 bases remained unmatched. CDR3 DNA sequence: TGCGCCAGCAGCTTGGTGGTCGGAAGCGGGATCAGCGGGGGCGAGCAGTACTTC. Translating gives CASSLVVGSGISGGEQYF.